These 9 T cell receptor beta chains were sequenced from one sample in a study of CD8+ T cells in alopecia areata (dated by TCRdb to the late 2010s). Library preparation used the immunoSEQ multiplex PCR assay. For TCR sequencing, RNA was extracted from every sample and reverse transcribed into cDNA to serve as template. TCRdb took this table from immuneACCESS and kept in-frame rearrangements with V and J called. Such tables lack part of the clones; where checked against another copy, unresolved V genes explain under half of the gap, and the rest is unexplained. This sample comprises 190,000 or so clones, about three fifths of them detected only once. The ten largest clones capture roughly 12% of the sample. The time point label of this sample denotes: 24 weeks on oral tofacitinib. The treatment or condition label on this specimen signifies: oral pan-JAK inhibitor, 5-10 mg twice daily. Sample: CD8+ T cells sorted from blood, taken at week 24, from a patient treated with tofacitinib. The receptors shown here come from a human donor with alopecia areata.

This sequence joins TRBV5-6 and TRBJ1-2; 10 nucleotides align to TRBD1. The ends lost 1 base at V and 7 bases at J; junction bases unmatched: 4. Germline CDR1 reads SGHDT; CDR2 reads YYEEEE. The CDR3 spans 14 residues. CDR3 DNA sequence: TGTGCCAGCAGCTTGTCGACAGGGGGCTCTGGCTACACCTTC. The encoded protein is CASSLSTGGSGYTF.

J is TRBJ2-5 and V is TRBV29-1; 10 bases fit TRBD1. This CDR3 comprises 13 residues. Germline trimming cut 3 bases from V and 9 bases from J; bases unmatched to any gene: 7. Per the germline V gene, CDR1 is SQVTM and CDR2 is ANQGSEA. The CDR3 loop reads CSVEDRGSLAQYF. Written as DNA, the CDR3 is TGCAGCGTTGAGGACAGGGGGTCATTGGCCCAGTACTTC.

The gene calls are TRBV2 and TRBJ2-3, with D perhaps matching TRBD1 (5 bases). Germline assignment: CDR1 SNHLY and CDR2 FYNNEI. V lost 6 bases and J 0 bases, leaving 10 bases between the germline ends. The CDR3 sequence is 14 residues long. CDR3 region: CASSPGISTDTQYF. CDR3 DNA: TGTGCCAGCAGCCCAGGGATTAGCACAGATACGCAGTATTTT.

The chain combines TRBV5-6 with TRBJ2-1; D could derive from TRBD1 or TRBD2 (5 bases each). Trimming pared 6 bases from V and 9 bases from J, leaving 19 bases between. The CDR3 has 14 amino acids. Germline V lookup: CDR1 SGHDT, CDR2 YYEEEE. DNA of the CDR3: TGTGCCAGCACGAGCGTCGAGGGGAGCAGTGAGCAGTTCTTC. It is translated as CASTSVEGSSEQFF.

This clone appeared a single time. The rearrangement uses TRBV2 and TRBJ1-5; maybe TRBD1 (6 bases). The CDR3 has 16 amino acids. Germline loops: CDR1 SNHLY, CDR2 FYNNEI. V lost 6 bases to trimming and J lost 4 bases, with 19 bases between them. The CDR3 sequence: CASRTSQGAVNQPQHF. CDR3 nucleotide sequence: TGTGCCAGCAGAACTTCACAGGGAGCAGTAAATCAGCCCCAGCATTTT.

A few counts support this clone. This sequence joins TRBV12-5 and TRBJ1-5, with D perhaps TRBD1 (6 bases). The germline gives CDR1 LGHNT, CDR2 FRNRAP. Trimming took off 0 bases at V and 7 bases at J, with 13 bases between the two ends. The CDR3 is made up of 15 amino acids. The CDR3 DNA is TGTGCTAGTGGTTTGGTACTGGGGGCGAGCCAGCCCCAGCATTTT. Its translation: CASGLVLGASQPQHF.

On this clone: Distinct nucleotide sequences in the sample also encode this CDR3. V is TRBV4-1 and J is TRBJ2-7; 11 nucleotides match TRBD1. The V and J ends lost 1 base and 3 bases, in that order; junction bases with no gene match: 2. CDR3 length equals 15 residues. Germline V CDR1 and CDR2: MGHRA, YSYEKL. Here the CDR3 reads CASSQVGTGGYEQYF. CDR3 DNA sequence: TGCGCCAGCAGCCAAGTCGGGACAGGGGGCTACGAGCAGTACTTC.

The genes are TRBV9 and TRBJ2-7; D gene uncertain. Germline-derived CDR1 and CDR2 are SGDLS and YYNGEE. The CDR3 extends over 14 amino acids. The V end lost 0 bases, the J end lost 2 bases, and 9 bases lay between the germline ends. The CDR3 coding sequence is TGTGCCAGCAGCGTAGACGCTAACCCCTACGAGCAGTACTTC. Its protein product is CASSVDANPYEQYF.

The CDR3 reads CASSQLGDINEQFF. The CDR3 DNA follows: TGTGCCAGCAGCCAATTAGGGGATATCAATGAGCAGTTCTTC. The chain carries TRBV14 and TRBJ2-1, with a tentative D call TRBD1 (5 bases). Germline V lookup: CDR1 SGHDN, CDR2 FVKESK. V gave up 2 bases and J gave up 6 bases, with 11 bases separating them. The CDR3 spans 14 residues.